This T cell receptor (beta chain) was captured by sequencing in a study of T cells in Graves' hyperthyroidism and ophthalmopathy. Study as a whole: Blood was drawn when the patient was first diagnosed and still untreated.

Exclusion of a patient resulted from uncontrolled infection, other autoimmune disease, pregnancy or lactation. Used for diagnoses were clinical symptoms, serum thyroxine and TRAb, thyroid ultrasound and orbital computed tomography. The source material, RNA transcripts, was used to amplify TCR beta CDR3 regions. Carried out on the TCR CDR3, a first-round RT-PCR used the HTBI primer set. TCRdb processed the multiplex PCR reads anew with MiXCR; each CDR3 protein has one entry. The sample has hundreds of thousands of distinct CDR3 sequences; roughly an eighth are singletons. On this clonotype itself: Antigen specificity is unknown.

Trimming took 6 bases from V and 8 from J, leaving 25 bases between them. This CDR3 is built from 15 residues. Germline V CDR1 and CDR2: DFQATT, SNEGSKA (reference sequence). Study conclusions and caveats: Most thyroid clonotypes expanded above 0.001 were also detected in blood.

Material: blood. The chain employs TRBV20-1 and TRBJ1-2; D is uncertain. The sequence derives from a woman between 18 and 29 years old with Graves' hyperthyroidism. CDR3 in amino acids: CSATPARRRGDGYTF. CDR3 nucleotides: TGCAGTGCCACCCCCGCCAGAAGGCGTGGAGACGGCTACACCTTC.